These 26 T cell receptor beta chains were all obtained from the same sample, sequenced in a study of blood T cell repertoires in COVID-19. Profiling relied on immunoSEQ multiplex PCR, and the TCRdb table lists in-frame clones only, not all of them. The sample contains about half a million clones, approximately 85% of which appear only once. Material for sequencing was peripheral blood. These receptors all stem from a human donor in a cohort sampled during active COVID-19.

The chain combines TRBV28 with TRBJ2-2; 15 nucleotides match TRBD2. There are 18 residues in the CDR3. V lost 0 bases and J lost 4; bases outside the gene matches: 3. The germline V gene encodes CDR1 MDHEN and CDR2 SYDVKM. CDR3 residues: CASSLWGLAGGGTGELFF. CDR3 in DNA: TGTGCCAGCAGTTTATGGGGACTAGCGGGAGGCGGCACCGGGGAGCTGTTTTTT. Together with reference TRBV28 and TRBJ2-2, the CDR3 gives the full variable domain: DVKVTQSSRYLVKRTGEKVFLECVQDMDHENMFWYRQDPGLGLRLIYFSYDVKMKEKGDIPEGYSVSREKKERFSLILESASTNQTSMYLCASSLWGLAGGGTGELFFGEGSRLTVL.

For the CDR3, the DNA is TGTGCCAGCAGCTTAAGTGGTTACTCCGAGCAGTACTTC. This gives the protein CASSLSGYSEQYF. This chain uses TRBV7-3 with TRBJ2-7; D gene uncertain. V was clipped by 1 base and J by 6 bases, with 10 bases between them. Germline CDR1 is SGHTA and CDR2 is FQGTGA. The CDR3 covers 13 residues.

The chain recombines TRBV2 with TRBJ2-5, with a possible D match to TRBD1 (5 bases). V lost 4 bases and J lost 1, with 10 bases in between. Germline V gives CDR1 SNHLY, CDR2 FYNNEI. The CDR3 covers 14 residues. CDR3 sequence: CASSVFRAQETQYF. The CDR3 DNA is TGTGCCAGCAGTGTTTTCAGGGCCCAAGAGACCCAGTACTTC.

The rearrangement links TRBV5-8 to TRBJ1-2, with D unresolved. The CDR3 extends over 15 amino acids. V was pared by 0 bases and J by 8 bases, with 17 bases between. Germline assignment: CDR1 SGHTS and CDR2 YDEGEE. CDR3 coding DNA: TGTGCCAGCAGCTTGGTCGCCGGGAGGCACGAGGGCTACACCTTC. Amino acid sequence: CASSLVAGRHEGYTF.

The count of this clone is one. The V call is TRBV5-1, the J call TRBJ1-2; possibly TRBD1 for D (6 bases). V shed 4 bases and J shed 5 bases, with 12 bases lying between them. CDR1 and CDR2 from the germline V gene are SGHRS and YFSETQ. The CDR3 extends over 13 amino acids. The CDR3 protein is CASSGSTGYGYTF. In DNA form, the CDR3 reads TGCGCCAGCAGCGGGTCCACAGGGTATGGCTACACCTTC.

The rearrangement joins TRBV6-1 to TRBJ2-3; 10 bases line up with TRBD2. The germline V gene has CDR1 MNHNS and CDR2 SASEGT. With V trimmed by 0 bases and J by 4 bases, 1 base remained unmatched. This CDR3 has 15 amino acids. This CDR3 is CASSEALAGADTQYF. For the CDR3, the DNA is TGTGCCAGCAGTGAAGCGCTAGCGGGAGCAGATACGCAGTATTTT.

For this clone: The sample has other DNA sequences that encode this CDR3 too. The chain combines TRBV5-4 with TRBJ1-2, with 9 nucleotides matching TRBD1. Germline CDR1 reads SGHNT; CDR2 reads YYREEE (reference sequence). The V gene end was trimmed by 2 bases and the J gene end by 7 bases; junction bases not matched to a gene: 3. The CDR3 totals 13 residues. CDR3 bases: TGTGCCAGCAGCTTACAGGGGGCGAGTGGCTACACCTTC. It encodes CASSLQGASGYTF.

The V call is TRBV6-5, the J call TRBJ1-1, with D maybe TRBD1 (6 bases). The CDR3 has 15 residues. Per the germline V gene, CDR1 is MNHEY and CDR2 is SVGAGI. Trimming stripped 5 bases from V and 0 bases from J, with 13 bases between. The CDR3 DNA reads TGTGCCAGCAGTCGGACAGCTAACATGAACACTGAAGCTTTCTTT. The encoded protein is CASSRTANMNTEAFF.

The V call is TRBV7-2, the J call TRBJ2-1; 11 nucleotides match TRBD2. Germline V CDR1 and CDR2: SGHTA, FQGNSA. This CDR3 contains 15 residues. Unmatched junction bases numbered 7, after V lost 3 bases and J lost 9 bases. CDR3 bases: TGTGCCAGCAGCTTTCCTAGCGGGGGGTACGGTGAGCAGTTCTTC. Translating gives CASSFPSGGYGEQFF.

J is TRBJ2-5 and V is TRBV7-3; 9 bases fit TRBD1. From germline, CDR1 is SGHTA and CDR2 FQGTGA. V lost 0 bases, J lost 2 bases, and 1 base stayed unmatched. The CDR3 length is 15 residues. CDR3 residues: CASSLTGTGQETQYF. CDR3 DNA: TGTGCCAGCAGCTTAACCGGGACAGGGCAAGAGACCCAGTACTTC.

The chain carries TRBV7-9 and TRBJ2-6, with D maybe TRBD2 (5 bases). The CDR3 is 17 residues long. From germline, CDR1 is SEHNR and CDR2 FQNEAQ (reference sequence). V gave up 0 bases and J gave up 4 bases, with 13 bases separating them. CDR3 sequence (DNA): TGTGCCAGCAGCTTAGCTGTGGACTCCGGGGGGGCCAACGTCCTGACTTTC. Amino acids: CASSLAVDSGGANVLTF.

V is TRBV7-9 and J is TRBJ2-1; 15 bases map to TRBD2. CDR3 size: 18 residues. The J segment lost 2 bases and the V segment lost 1 base, leaving 3 bases of the junction unmatched. In germline, CDR1 is SEHNR, CDR2 FQNEAQ (reference sequence). DNA for the CDR3: TGTGCCAGCAGCTTAGGGACTAGCGGGAGGGGGGCCTACAATGAGCAGTTCTTC. Its translation is CASSLGTSGRGAYNEQFF.

V gene TRBV7-3 combines with J gene TRBJ2-3, with TRBD1 matching 8 bases. This CDR3 has 15 amino acids. Germline assignment: CDR1 SGHTA and CDR2 FQGTGA. Trimming at V came to 1 base and at J to 2 bases, leaving 2 bases not matched to a gene. The DNA of the CDR3 is TGTGCCAGCAGCTTAATGACAGGGGTCACAGATACGCAGTATTTT. Protein sequence: CASSLMTGVTDTQYF.

Of note for this clone: One end of the junction varies from germline; a read error may be responsible. The chain joins TRBV19 to TRBJ2-5, with 9 bases lining up with TRBD2. The length of the CDR3 is 13 residues. Germline-derived CDR1 and CDR2 are LNHDA and SQIVND (reference sequence). CDR3 residues: CASSIDLREGRDF. CDR3 in DNA: TGTGCCAGTAGTATAGATCTGCGGGAGGGCCGCGACTTC.

The chain recombines TRBV5-1 with TRBJ2-2, with 7 nucleotides matching TRBD2. This CDR3 spans 18 amino acids. Germline-derived CDR1 and CDR2 are SGHRS and YFSETQ. V was pared by 0 bases and J by 6 bases, with 14 bases of the junction left unmatched. CDR3 nucleotides: TGCGCCAGCAGCTTGGTATTCGCGGGACTCCGGGGGGCCGGGGAGCTGTTTTTT. Translation: CASSLVFAGLRGAGELFF.

The V call is TRBV7-2, the J call TRBJ2-3; D unresolved. This CDR3 has 13 amino acids. Trimming cost V 1 base and J 5 bases, with 7 bases left between them. CDR1 and CDR2 (germline): SGHTA, FQGNSA. Written as DNA, the CDR3 is TGTGCCAGCAGCTTAGGACTCGGAGATACGCAGTATTTT. Translated, it gives CASSLGLGDTQYF.

This clone showed up just once. The chain joins TRBV30 to TRBJ2-1, with 9 bases aligning to TRBD2. Germline lookup yields CDR1 GTSNPN and CDR2 SVGIG (reference sequence). The V gene end was trimmed by 2 bases and the J gene end by 3 bases; junction bases not matched to a gene: 5. This CDR3 region has 15 residues. The CDR3, as DNA: TGTGCCTGGAGTTCTCTAGCGGGGAACTACAATGAGCAGTTCTTC. This sequence encodes CAWSSLAGNYNEQFF.

J is TRBJ1-1 and V is TRBV11-3; no reliable D call. Trimming shortened V by 3 bases and J by 3 bases, and 8 bases separated the two germline ends. Germline V CDR1 and CDR2: SGHNT, YENEEA. CDR3 length: 13 amino acids. CDR3: CASSFTRDTEAFF. The CDR3 DNA is TGTGCCAGCAGCTTTACGCGGGACACTGAAGCTTTCTTT.

This clone was observed once. The CDR3 reads CASSLGQYEQYF. In DNA form, the CDR3 reads TGTGCCAGCAGCTTAGGACAATACGAGCAGTACTTC. The chain is built from TRBV11-3 and TRBJ2-7; D unresolved. The germline CDR1 and CDR2 sequences are SGHNT and YENEEA. This CDR3 comprises 12 residues. The V gene lost 1 base and the J gene lost 4 bases, with 5 bases spanning the gap.

The chain couples TRBV19 to TRBJ2-1, with a weak D call TRBD2 (5 bases). From germline, CDR1 is LNHDA and CDR2 SQIVND (reference sequence). The CDR3 runs 15 residues. V shed 8 bases and J shed 5 bases, with 19 bases lying between them. CDR3 sequence: CASHTARASNNEQFF. In DNA form, the CDR3 reads TGTGCCAGTCATACCGCGCGGGCGAGTAACAATGAGCAGTTCTTC.

The chain couples TRBV30 to TRBJ2-5, with TRBD1 matching over 7 bases. The junction had 2 bases not matched to a gene; V was cut back by 3 bases and J by 1 base. The germline CDR1 and CDR2 sequences are GTSNPN and SVGIG (reference sequence). CDR3 length: 13 residues. For the CDR3, the DNA is TGTGCCTGGAGCGGGGACAGCCAAGAGACCCAGTACTTC. It translates to CAWSGDSQETQYF.

The rearrangement uses TRBV27 and TRBJ2-7; 8 positions match TRBD2. CDR3 length: 15 residues. The trim removed 5 bases at V and 0 bases at J, leaving 6 bases unmatched. Per germline, CDR1 MNHEY and CDR2 SMNVEV (reference sequence). DNA for the CDR3: TGTGCCAGCAGTCGGCAAGCGGGGGACTCCTACGAGCAGTACTTC. Protein product: CASSRQAGDSYEQYF.

The genes are TRBV7-2 and TRBJ2-3, with D hard to call. The CDR3 contains 15 residues. CDR1 is SGHTA and CDR2 is FQGNSA in the germline V gene. Trimming stripped 4 bases from V and 3 bases from J, with 14 bases between. The CDR3 DNA reads as TGTGCCAGCAGCTACCGCCGAGCTGAGACAGATACGCAGTATTTT. This codes for CASSYRRAETDTQYF.

The chain employs TRBV10-1 and TRBJ2-7; 12 bases map to TRBD2. The V gene end was trimmed by 3 bases and the J gene end by 7 bases; junction bases not matched to a gene: 7. Per germline, CDR1 WNHNN and CDR2 SYGVQD (reference sequence). This CDR3 is built from 15 residues. The CDR3 DNA follows: TGCGCCAGCAGTGACGTAGCGGGACTAGCGGGTGAGCAGTACTTC. The encoded protein is CASSDVAGLAGEQYF.

The chain joins TRBV19 to TRBJ2-1; 8 positions agree with TRBD2. The CDR3 runs 14 residues. With V trimmed by 1 base and J by 15 bases, 11 bases remained unmatched. Germline values: CDR1 LNHDA, CDR2 SQIVND (reference sequence). The CDR3: CASSIGREAFNTFF. As DNA, the CDR3 is TGTGCCAGTAGTATAGGGCGGGAGGCCTTCAACACGTTCTTC.

The V call is TRBV11-2, the J call TRBJ1-5, with D hard to call. Trimming pared 5 bases from V and 2 bases from J, leaving 13 bases between. CDR3 size: 15 residues. CDR1 is SGHAT and CDR2 is FQNNGV in the germline V gene. CDR3 protein: CASSPGPQGNQPQHF. The CDR3 DNA reads TGTGCCAGCAGCCCTGGGCCCCAGGGCAATCAGCCCCAGCATTTT. The variable domain in full, completed from reference TRBV11-2 and TRBJ1-5, reads EAGVAQSPRYKIIEKRQSVAFWCNPISGHATLYWYQQILGQGPKLLIQFQNNGVVDDSQLPKDRFSAERLKGVDSTLKIQPAKLEDSAVYLCASSPGPQGNQPQHFGDGTRLSIL.